This is a list of T cell receptor beta chains from one sample in a study of shared clonotypes between healthy human individuals. Measured with immunoSEQ multiplex PCR; TCRdb has only the in-frame clones, and not every one. The table shows 2,500,000 or so clones, with approximately 93% occurring only once. Sequencing was performed on naive CD4+ T cells from PBMCs. The receptors stem from a man between 18 and 35 years old in good health. Some clones in this sample may be carry-over from other donors' samples. Both conserved end residues are part of each CDR3. D genes are given only for firm matches. Only some rows state a clone size, as once, few, many or a class for expanded clones.

j_call,d_call,clone_size,v_call,cdr3_nt,cdr3_aa
TRBJ2-7,TRBD1,NA,TRBV9,TGTGCCAGCAGCCGGACAGGGAACTACGAGCAGTACTTC,CASSRTGNYEQYF
TRBJ2-2,NA,NA,TRBV7-6,TGTGCCAGCAGTCCCCCTAGGATTGGGGACACCGGGGAGCTGTTTTTT,CASSPPRIGDTGELFF
TRBJ1-4,NA,NA,TRBV19,TGTGCCAGTAGTAGTCAAGCAACTAATGAAAAACTGTTTTTT,CASSSQATNEKLFF
TRBJ1-1,NA,NA,TRBV28,TGTGCCAGCAGTTCAACAGGACAAGAGGGCACTGAAGCTTTCTTT,CASSSTGQEGTEAFF
TRBJ2-3,NA,NA,TRBV11-2,TGTGCCAGCAGCTTTATTGGGTCTCTCACAGATACGCAGTATTTT,CASSFIGSLTDTQYF
TRBJ2-5,NA,NA,TRBV9,TGTGCCAGCAGCGTAGAGGCGGGGACCTCCTACCTCGGAGAGACCCAGTACTTC,CASSVEAGTSYLGETQYF
TRBJ1-4,TRBD1,few,TRBV9,TGTGCCAGCAGCGGGGACAGGGGAAGAAAACTGTTTTTT,CASSGDRGRKLFF
TRBJ1-2,NA,NA,TRBV14,TGTGCCAGCAGCCCTCGTGGAGCTACAAACTATGGCTACACCTTC,CASSPRGATNYGYTF
TRBJ2-3,NA,NA,TRBV2,TGTGCCAGCAGTGTAGAGCGGACAGATACGCAGTATTTT,CASSVERTDTQYF
TRBJ1-4,NA,NA,TRBV10-3,TGTGCCATCAGTGCCTCGGGACAACCTAATGAAAAACTGTTTTTT,CAISASGQPNEKLFF
TRBJ2-3,NA,NA,TRBV25-1,TGTGCCAGCAGGGACTTGGAGGGGGCGCGAGGAGATACGCAGTATTTT,CASRDLEGARGDTQYF
TRBJ2-1,TRBD2,once,TRBV5-8,TGTGCCAGCGTCGACCGGCGGGGGGCCGTAAATGAGCAGTTCTTC,CASVDRRGAVNEQFF
TRBJ2-1,NA,NA,TRBV7-3,TGTGCCAGCAGCTTACAAGGCGGGACAAACAATGAGCAGTTCTTC,CASSLQGGTNNEQFF
TRBJ2-7,TRBD2,NA,TRBV4-2,TGTGCCAGCAGAATGCGGACTAGCGGGGCCGAGCAGTACTTC,CASRMRTSGAEQYF
TRBJ1-2,NA,NA,TRBV5-1,TGCGCCAGCAGCTTGGAATCCTATGGCTACACCTTC,CASSLESYGYTF
TRBJ1-3,NA,NA,TRBV4-2,TGTGCCAGCAGCCAAGATTGGTCAGGGACTGGAAACACCATATATTTT,CASSQDWSGTGNTIYF
TRBJ2-3,TRBD2,NA,TRBV6-6,TGTGCCAGCAGTCCCCTAGCGGGAGGATTGTATACGCAGTATTTT,CASSPLAGGLYTQYF